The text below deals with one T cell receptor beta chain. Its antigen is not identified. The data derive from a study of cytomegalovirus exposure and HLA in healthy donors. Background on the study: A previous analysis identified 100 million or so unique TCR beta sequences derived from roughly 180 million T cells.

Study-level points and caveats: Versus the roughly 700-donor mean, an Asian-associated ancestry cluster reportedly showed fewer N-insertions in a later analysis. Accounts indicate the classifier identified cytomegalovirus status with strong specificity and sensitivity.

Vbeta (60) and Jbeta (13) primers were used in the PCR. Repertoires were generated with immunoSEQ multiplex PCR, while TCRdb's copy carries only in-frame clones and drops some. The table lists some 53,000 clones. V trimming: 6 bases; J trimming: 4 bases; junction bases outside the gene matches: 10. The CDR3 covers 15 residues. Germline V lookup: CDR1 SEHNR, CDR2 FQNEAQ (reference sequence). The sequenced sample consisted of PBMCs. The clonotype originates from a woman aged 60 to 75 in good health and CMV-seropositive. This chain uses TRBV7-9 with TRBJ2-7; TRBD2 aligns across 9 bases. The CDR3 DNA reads TGTGCCAGCAGTCGGCTGGCGGGGGGGTTGTACGAGCAGTACTTC. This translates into CASSRLAGGLYEQYF.